This T cell receptor (beta chain) is drawn from a study of immune reconstitution after stem cell transplant in scleroderma. This clonotype is classed as medium-sized (0.01 to 0.1%). TCRdb ran MiXCR on the RT-PCR reads and lists one entry per CDR3 protein. The table has about 2,900 distinct CDR3 sequences, just under 9% seen once; the top ten hold over 9%. Germline loops: CDR1 LNHDA, CDR2 SQIVND (reference sequence). The CDR3 extends over 14 amino acids. The V and J ends lost 5 bases and 5 bases, in that order; junction bases with no gene match: 7. The specimen was taken before or after autologous hematopoietic stem cell transplantation (not recorded which). The chain joins TRBV19 to TRBJ2-7, with 9 bases fitting TRBD1. This receptor was taken from a female donor with systemic sclerosis. CDR3 sequence: CASSAGQGIHEQYF. The CDR3 region has the DNA TGTGCCAGTAGTGCCGGACAGGGGATCCACGAGCAGTACTTC.